The rows below give T cell receptor beta chains drawn from one sample of a study of shared clonotypes between healthy human individuals. TCRdb's table, derived via immunoSEQ multiplex PCR, lists solely in-frame clones and lacks some. Among approximately 700,000 clones, less than 80% were seen once, and the ten largest hold roughly 2%. The sample taken for sequencing was memory CD4+ T cells sorted from blood. Source of these receptors: a young woman in good health. The CDR3 runs from the conserved cysteine through the conserved F or W. The D gene is left open where the match is weak. Size values are once, few and many counts, or a class for expanded clones, and some rows have none.

v_call	clone_size	d_call	j_call	cdr3_nt	cdr3_aa
TRBV10-1	-	TRBD2	TRBJ2-1	TGCGCCAGCAGTGAGTCGAGGACTAGCGGGGCGAAGGAGCAGTTCTTC	CASSESRTSGAKEQFF
TRBV2	-	-	TRBJ2-7	TGTGCCAGCAGGTGGATGGAGGCCAGGGACGAGCAGTACTTC	CASRWMEARDEQYF
TRBV10-1	-	TRBD1	TRBJ2-2	TGCGCCAGCAGTGGCAGGGGGACCGGGGAGCTGTTTTTT	CASSGRGTGELFF
TRBV6-6	once	TRBD1	TRBJ1-2	TGTGCCAGCAGCCACCTGGGACAGATGGTGAACTATGGCTACACCTTC	CASSHLGQMVNYGYTF
TRBV19	-	TRBD1	TRBJ2-7	TGTGCCAGTAGTGCCATTGACCGGGACAGCATCTACGAGCAGTACTTC	CASSAIDRDSIYEQYF
TRBV28	few	TRBD1	TRBJ2-5	TGTGCCAGCAGACTAAGACAGGGACGGATCCAAGAGACCCAGTACTTC	CASRLRQGRIQETQYF
TRBV7-2	-	TRBD1	TRBJ2-7	TGTGCCAGCAGCCCTAGACAGGGTAGCTACGAGCAGTACTTC	CASSPRQGSYEQYF
TRBV23-1	-	TRBD1	TRBJ2-7	TGCGCCAGCAGTCGGAGAAACGGGACAGTTGATTCCTACGAGCAGTACTTC	CASSRRNGTVDSYEQYF
TRBV7-9	-	TRBD1	TRBJ1-4	TGTGCCAGCAGCTGGACAGGGGGCTCGGATGAAAAACTGTTTTTT	CASSWTGGSDEKLFF
TRBV2	-	-	TRBJ2-1	TGTGCCAGCAGTGACACCCTCGGGGATGAGCAGTTCTTC	CASSDTLGDEQFF
TRBV19	few	TRBD2	TRBJ2-3	TGTGCCACCCGGACTAGCGGGAGTACTGATACGCAGTATTTT	CATRTSGSTDTQYF
TRBV7-9	-	-	TRBJ2-3	TGTGCCAGCAGCTTAGTCGCCAACACAGATACGCAGTATTTT	CASSLVANTDTQYF